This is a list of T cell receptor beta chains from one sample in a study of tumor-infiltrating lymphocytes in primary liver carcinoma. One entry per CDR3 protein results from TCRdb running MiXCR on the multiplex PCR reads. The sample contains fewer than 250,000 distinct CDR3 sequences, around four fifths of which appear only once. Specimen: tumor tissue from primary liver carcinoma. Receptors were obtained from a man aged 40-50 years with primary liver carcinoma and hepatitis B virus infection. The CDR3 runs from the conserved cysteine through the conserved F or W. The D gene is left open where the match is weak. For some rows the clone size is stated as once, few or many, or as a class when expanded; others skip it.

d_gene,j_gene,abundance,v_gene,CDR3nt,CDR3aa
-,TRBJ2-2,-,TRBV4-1,TGCGCCAGCAACCACGCCATAGCCGGGGAGCTGTTTTTT,CASNHAIAGELFF
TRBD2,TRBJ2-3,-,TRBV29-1,TGCATCGCTGAGGCTAGCGGGAGTGCAGATACGCAGTATTTT,CIAEASGSADTQYF
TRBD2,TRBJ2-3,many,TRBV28,TGTGCCAGCACCGTGGGACTAGCGGGATCAGATACGCAGTATTTT,CASTVGLAGSDTQYF
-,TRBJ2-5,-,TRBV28,TGTGCCAGCAGAAAACAGGGCCTAGAGACCCAGTACTTC,CASRKQGLETQYF
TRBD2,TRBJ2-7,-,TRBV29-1,TGCAGCGTCGGGAGTAGCGGGAGGTCTGGGAAGCAGTACTTC,CSVGSSGRSGKQYF
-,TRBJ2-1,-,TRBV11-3,TGTCCCAGCAGTTTAAATGCCAATGAGCAGTTCTTT,CPSSLNANEQFF
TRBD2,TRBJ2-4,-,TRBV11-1,TGTGTCAGCAGCTTTCCCGGGACTAGCGAGACCAAAAACATTCATTATTTC,CVSSFPGTSETKNIHYF
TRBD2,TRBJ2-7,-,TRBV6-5,TGTGCCAGCACCCCACTCTTAGCGGGAGGGAGGAACGGGCAGTACTTC,CASTPLLAGGRNGQYF
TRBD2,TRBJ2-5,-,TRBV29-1,TGCAGCGTTGGGACTAGCGCGGGAGAGGGGAAGACCCAGTACTTC,CSVGTSAGEGKTQYF
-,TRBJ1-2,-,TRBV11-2,TGTGCCAGCAGCTTAAATTCGGTAGCCAATTCTCGAGGCTACAACTTC,CASSLNSVANSRGYNF
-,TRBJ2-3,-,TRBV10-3,TGTGCCATCAGGCGAGGGCGCACAGATAAGCAGTATTTT,CAIRRGRTDKQYF
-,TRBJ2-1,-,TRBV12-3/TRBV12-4,TGTGTCAGCAGCACTCCCAATGAGCAGTTCTTC,CVSSTPNEQFF
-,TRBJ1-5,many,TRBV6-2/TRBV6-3,TGTGCCAGCAGTTCTCCAGGGGTTAATCAGCCCCAGCATTTT,CASSSPGVNQPQHF
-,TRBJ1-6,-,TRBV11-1,TGTGCCAGCAGCCGGACACTGGTTATACCTCACCACTTT,CASSRTLVIPHHF
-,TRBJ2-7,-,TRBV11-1,TGTGCCAGTAGCTTTGCAGGGGAATCCTGCGAGCAGTACTTC,CASSFAGESCEQYF
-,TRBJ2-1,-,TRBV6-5,TGTGCCAGCAGCTCACGGGCCCCCCTGGGATACAATGAGCAGTTCTTC,CASSSRAPLGYNEQFF
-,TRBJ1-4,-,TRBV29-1,TGCAGCGGCGGGACTCATGAAAAACTGTATTTT,CSGGTHEKLYF
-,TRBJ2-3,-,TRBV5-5,TGTGCCAGCAGCATCCCCACTAGCACCAGCATGGATACGCAGTATTTT,CASSIPTSTSMDTQYF
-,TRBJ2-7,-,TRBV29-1,TGCAGCGCCATCACAACTGGGACCGGCACTCCCTACGAGCACTACTTC,CSAITTGTGTPYEHYF
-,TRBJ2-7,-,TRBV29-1,TGCAGCGTCGCCCTTTGGGGCAGCTCCCATGAGCAGTACTTC,CSVALWGSSHEQYF
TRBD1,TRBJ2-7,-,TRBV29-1,TGCATCGTTTCATGGACAGGACCCTACGAGCATTACTTC,CIVSWTGPYEHYF
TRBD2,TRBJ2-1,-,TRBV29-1,TGCAATGGCGGGACTAGCGGGTTCAATGAGCAGTCCTTC,CNGGTSGFNEQSF
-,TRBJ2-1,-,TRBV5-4,TGTCACAGCAGCTCCTACAATGATCAGTTCTTC,CHSSSYNDQFF
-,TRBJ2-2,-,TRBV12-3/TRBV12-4,TGTGCCAGCAGCTACGATACAGGGGAGCTGTTTTTT,CASSYDTGELFF
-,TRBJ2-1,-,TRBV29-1,TGCAGGGTCCAAACGGGAAACCCATACGATGAGCAGTTCTTC,CRVQTGNPYDEQFF
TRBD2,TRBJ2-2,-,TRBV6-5,TGTGCCAGCAGATCGATCTTCGGGACTAACGGGAGAGGTGGGGAGTTGTTTTTT,CASRSIFGTNGRGGELFF
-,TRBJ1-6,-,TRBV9,TGTGCCAGCAGGGGGGTAGGAGATTCACCCCTCCACTTT,CASRGVGDSPLHF
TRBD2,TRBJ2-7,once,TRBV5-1,TGCGCCAACAGGGCCGGGACTAGCGGATACGAGCAGTACTTC,CANRAGTSGYEQYF
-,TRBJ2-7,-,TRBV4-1,TGTGCCAGCAGCCAAGATAAGGCACTAGCCATGGCGCACTACTTC,CASSQDKALAMAHYF
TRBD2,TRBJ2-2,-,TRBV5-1,TGCACCACCAGCGTACTAGCGGGAGTAGATACCGGGGAGCTGTTCTTT,CTTSVLAGVDTGELFF
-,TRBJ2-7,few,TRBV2,TGTGCCAGCAGCGTCGGGACCAGTCCTCCCTACGAGCAGTACTTC,CASSVGTSPPYEQYF
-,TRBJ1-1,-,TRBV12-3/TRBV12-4,TGTGTCAGCAGTTTATGGCTCATGAACACTGAAGCTTTCTTT,CVSSLWLMNTEAFF
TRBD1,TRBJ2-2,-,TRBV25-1,TGTGCCAGCAGTGAGAGTGGCAGGGGGATCACCAGGGAGCTGTTTTTT,CASSESGRGITRELFF
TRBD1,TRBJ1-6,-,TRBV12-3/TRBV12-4,TGTGCCAGGAGCCGGGACAGGAGAGCAGGGTCACTCCTCCACTTT,CARSRDRRAGSLLHF
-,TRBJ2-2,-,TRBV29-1,TGCAGCATCCTCGGTCCGGGACCCAGCAGGGAGCTGTTTTTT,CSILGPGPSRELFF
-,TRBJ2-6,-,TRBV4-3,TGCGCCAGCAGCCAGGAGACACCTGGGGCCAACATCCTGACTTTC,CASSQETPGANILTF
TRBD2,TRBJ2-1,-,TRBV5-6,TGTGTCAACAGCCGGACTAGCGGGAGGCCAAACTCCTACAATGAGCAGTTCTTC,CVNSRTSGRPNSYNEQFF
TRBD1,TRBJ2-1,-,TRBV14,TGTGCCAGCAATCATCGACAGGGGGGCCGGTTAAATGAGCAGTTCTTC,CASNHRQGGRLNEQFF
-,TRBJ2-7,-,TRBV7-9,TGTACCAGCAGCTTAAGGGACGGGTACGAGCAGTACTTC,CTSSLRDGYEQYF
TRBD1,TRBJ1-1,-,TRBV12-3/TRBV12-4,TGTGCCAGTAATTTATGGACAGGGGGCTTTGGGAACACTGAAGCTTTCTTT,CASNLWTGGFGNTEAFF
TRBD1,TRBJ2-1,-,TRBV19,TGTGCCAGTAGGGGGGGAAGGACAGGGGGAGGCAATGAGCAGTTCTTC,CASRGGRTGGGNEQFF
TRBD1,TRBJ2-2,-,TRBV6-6,TGTGCCAGCAACACCGGGACAGTGGTGGACACCCGGGAGCTGTTTTTT,CASNTGTVVDTRELFF
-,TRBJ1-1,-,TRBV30,TGTGCCTGGACCACGGGGCCGAACATTGAAGCTTTCTTT,CAWTTGPNIEAFF
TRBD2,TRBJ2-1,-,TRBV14,TGTGTCAGCAGTGCCGTAGCGGGATGGGTAAACTATGAGCGGTTCTTC,CVSSAVAGWVNYERFF
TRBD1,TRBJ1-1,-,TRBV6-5,TGTACCAGCAGTTACAGGGGTGTGGGAGGTGAAGCTTTCTTT,CTSSYRGVGGEAFF
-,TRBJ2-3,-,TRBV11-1,TGTGCCAGCGGCTCTGGGGAAAGCTCTGTTGGAGCCCGCACAGATACGCACTATTTT,CASGSGESSVGARTDTHYF
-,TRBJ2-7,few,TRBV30,TGTGCCTGGAGGTCCTCCGCGACCTACGAGCAGTACTTC,CAWRSSATYEQYF
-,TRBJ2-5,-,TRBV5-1,TGCGCCAGCAGCTTGAGGGTCCCGTGGGGTCCACAAGAGACCCAGTACTTC,CASSLRVPWGPQETQYF
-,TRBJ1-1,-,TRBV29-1,TGCAGCGTTATTACGAACACTCAAGCTTTCTTT,CSVITNTQAFF
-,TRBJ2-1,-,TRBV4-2,TGTGCCAGCAGCCAGGTGGGACTGTACAATGAGCAGTTCTTC,CASSQVGLYNEQFF
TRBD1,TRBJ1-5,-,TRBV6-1,TGTGCCATTAGCCCAACAGGGGGACGGGGGAAAGTTAATCAGCCCCAGCATTTT,CAISPTGGRGKVNQPQHF
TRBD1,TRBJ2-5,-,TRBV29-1,TGCAGCATTCCTTCCGGGACAGGGGAAGAGACCCATTACTTC,CSIPSGTGEETHYF
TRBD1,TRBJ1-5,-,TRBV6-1,TGTGCCAGCAGCCCCTCACAGGGGAAGAAACCCCAGCATTTT,CASSPSQGKKPQHF
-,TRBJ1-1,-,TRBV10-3,TGTGCCATCACGAGTGGGGAAAACACTGAAACTACCTTT,CAITSGENTETTF
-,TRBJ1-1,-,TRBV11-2,TGTACCAGCAGCTTAGATCGGTGCCCGCCTGGTGAAGCTATCTTT,CTSSLDRCPPGEAIF